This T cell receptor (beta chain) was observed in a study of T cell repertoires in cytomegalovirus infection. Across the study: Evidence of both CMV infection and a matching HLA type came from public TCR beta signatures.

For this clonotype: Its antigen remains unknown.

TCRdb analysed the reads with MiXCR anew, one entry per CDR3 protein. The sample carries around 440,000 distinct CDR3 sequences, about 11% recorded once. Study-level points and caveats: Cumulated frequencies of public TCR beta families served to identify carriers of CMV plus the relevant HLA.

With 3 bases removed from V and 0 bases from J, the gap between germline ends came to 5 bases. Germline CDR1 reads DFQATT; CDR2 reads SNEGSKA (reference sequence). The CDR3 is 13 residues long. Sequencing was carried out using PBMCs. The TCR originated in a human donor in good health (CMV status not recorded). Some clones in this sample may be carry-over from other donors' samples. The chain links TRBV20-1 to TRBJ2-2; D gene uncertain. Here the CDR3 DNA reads TGCAGTGCTAGGGTGGCGAACACCGGGGAGCTGTTTTTT. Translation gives CSARVANTGELFF.